Reported below is one T cell receptor (beta chain). Its antigen has not been determined. No base quality information exists; no much larger clone differs at one position. This entry belongs to a study of blood T cell repertoires in COVID-19 (dated by TCRdb to about 2020). Background on the whole study: Samples covering the acute and convalescent phases of COVID-19 were provided by collaborators in the United States, Italy and Spain. The material from the prospective study consisted of cDNA or gDNA derived from T cells, B-cell-depleted T cells, or PBMCs. Deeply sampled blood TCRbeta repertoires from subjects exposed to, actively infected with, or recovered from COVID-19 were included in the dataset. The repertoires were released in a freely available public database intended as a resource for research on the immune response to SARS-CoV-2. Samples were obtained from the ongoing ImmuneRACE study (first 160 participants) and from 950 to 1,500 subjects provided by 6 global collaborators. Nearly every sample came with metadata listing a de-identified subject ID, COVID-19 status, age in years and sex. Where available, HLA class I and class II types were taken from metadata supplied by the sample provider and were not determined by assay-based typing. Overall study results and their limits: The quantity of clinical and demographic metadata differed by source and by participant and was supplied without curation.

Participants in the prospective study were enrolled through a virtual design, were aged roughly 18 to 100 years, and lived in fewer than 30 United States geographic areas. In the prospective study, cohorts were assigned on the basis of participant-reported clinical history obtained from a screening survey and a study questionnaire. Mobile phlebotomists in the prospective study collected whole blood, serum and a nasopharyngeal or oropharyngeal swab from every participant. Over a roughly 2-month period, participants in the prospective study had the option of providing additional blood draws and questionnaires. Before DNA extraction, prospective study blood samples were shipped either frozen or at room temperature. TCRbeta CDR3 regions were amplified from genomic DNA using the immunoSEQ Assay, a bias-controlled multiplex PCR. The paper's processing steps were these. Within the assay, amplification of reference gene primers was used to estimate how many nucleated cells each sample contained. To quantify the absolute abundance of each unique TCRbeta CDR3 rearrangement, sequence reads were collapsed and filtered. Productive Simpson clonality was computed per sample as the square root of Simpson's diversity index over productive rearrangements. TCRdb's version of the immuneACCESS table is confined to in-frame rearrangements and falls short of the full clone set. An unresolved V gene accounts for under half of the shortfall where checked; the remainder is of unknown origin. Clone size and V and J calls were adopted from that table, with D and trimming inferred from the DNA. The sample table records approximately 250,000 clones; about 86% of these occur just once. The ten largest clones capture 4.1% of the sample.

Reading from cysteine to phenylalanine, the CDR3 counts 13 amino acids. CDR3 DNA is the only sequence kept; it has 39 bases, read in frame from the first base. Via the germline V gene, CDR1 is SQVTM and CDR2 ANQGSEA. The V end gives up 7 bases and the J end 4 bases, leaving 8 bases in the junction not matched to a gene. The sample consisted of PBMCs or T cells enriched from blood (not recorded which). The sequence derives from a man under 40 with acute COVID-19. The chain couples TRBV29-1 to TRBJ2-3, and TRBD1 aligns with 7 junction nucleotides. The DNA reads as follows: TGCAGCGCCGCAGGGGGTGGGCCAGATACGCAGTATTTT. Its coded protein is CSAAGGGPDTQYF.